The rows below give T cell receptor beta chains drawn from one sample of a study of a mutant IDH1 vaccine in newly diagnosed glioma. Measured with immunoSEQ multiplex PCR; TCRdb has only the in-frame clones, and not every one. Of over 50,000 clones listed, 90% were seen once; the top ten hold about 4.6%. No antigen has been identified for these receptors. The material was PBMCs, obtained from a glioma patient whose treatment included an IDH1 peptide vaccine. These receptors were collected from a woman between 40 and 55 years old with glioma. The CDR3 runs from the conserved cysteine through the conserved F or W. D genes are given only for firm matches. Clone size appears in some rows only: once, few, many, or a class for an expanded clone.

clone_size	v_call	j_call	d_call	cdr3_aa	cdr3_nt
NA	TRBV7-3	TRBJ1-1	NA	CASSLNVRGNTEAFF	TGTGCCAGCAGCTTAAATGTCAGGGGTAACACTGAAGCTTTCTTT
NA	TRBV5-1	TRBJ2-2	NA	CASSPRTANTGELFF	TGCGCCAGCAGCCCAAGGACAGCGAACACCGGGGAGCTGTTTTTT
NA	TRBV30	TRBJ1-4	NA	CAWNTGTPEKLFF	TGTGCCTGGAATACCGGGACCCCTGAAAAACTGTTTTTT
NA	TRBV4-1	TRBJ1-2	NA	CASSQETSTGFGYTF	TGCGCCAGCAGCCAAGAGACCTCGACAGGTTTTGGCTACACCTTC
NA	TRBV5-1	TRBJ2-5	TRBD2	CASSLGLAQETQYF	TGCGCCAGCAGCCTGGGACTAGCCCAGGAGACCCAGTACTTC
NA	TRBV5-7	TRBJ1-5	NA	CASSFSASGTALEEPQHF	TGTGCCAGCAGCTTTTCCGCTTCAGGGACTGCCCTAGAGGAGCCCCAGCATTTT
once	TRBV5-1	TRBJ2-2	TRBD2	CASSLAVGRMNTGELFF	TGCGCCAGCAGCTTGGCGGTCGGGAGGATGAACACCGGGGAGCTGTTTTTT
NA	TRBV15	TRBJ2-1	NA	CATSRGQDLQQFF	TGTGCCACCAGCAGAGGGCAAGACCTCCAGCAGTTCTTC
NA	TRBV6-1	TRBJ1-5	NA	CASSEARRESNQPQHF	TGTGCCAGCAGTGAAGCGCGCAGGGAGAGCAATCAGCCCCAGCATTTT
NA	TRBV5-1	TRBJ1-4	NA	CASSLGPGESEKLFF	TGCGCCAGCAGCTTGGGGCCAGGGGAAAGCGAAAAACTGTTTTTT
NA	TRBV21-1	TRBJ1-1	NA	CASSKAGGGTEAFF	TGTGCCAGCAGCAAAGCGGGGGGGGGCACTGAAGCTTTCTTT
NA	TRBV4-2	TRBJ2-3	TRBD2	CASSQEPQSGVDTQYF	TGTGCCAGCAGCCAAGAACCCCAAAGCGGGGTTGATACGCAGTATTTT
NA	TRBV10-3	TRBJ1-5	NA	CAISDPNSKGRHQPQHF	TGTGCCATCAGTGACCCTAATTCCAAGGGGAGACATCAGCCCCAGCATTTT
few	TRBV6-5	TRBJ2-1	TRBD2	CASTGGGPSYNEQFF	TGTGCCAGCACGGGCGGGGGGCCCTCCTACAATGAGCAGTTCTTC
NA	TRBV6-6	TRBJ2-2	NA	CAGRGDPRGELFF	TGTGCAGGAAGAGGGGATCCCCGCGGGGAGCTGTTTTTT